These 11 T cell receptor beta chains originate from one sample sequenced in a study of T cell clonotyping in hematopoietic cell transplantation. Assay: immunoSEQ multiplex PCR; the TCRdb copy retains only in-frame clones and omits some. Of approximately 10,000 clones in the sample, less than 55% are singletons; the top ten hold over 6.5%. The sample consisted of PBMCs, taken 30 days after allogeneic stem cell transplant. The receptors were sampled from a male patient aged 45-59 years who had an allogeneic stem cell transplant from an unrelated donor, so the T cells may come from the graft donor. Some clones in this sample may be carry-over from other donors' samples.

This clone was observed a few times. The chain employs TRBV27 and TRBJ2-3, with D perhaps being TRBD1 or TRBD2 (5 bases each). V lost 8 bases to trimming and J lost 5 bases, with 17 bases between them. CDR3 size: 14 residues. Germline V lookup: CDR1 MNHEY, CDR2 SMNVEV (reference sequence). The CDR3 region has the DNA TGTGCCAGCTCCTGGGGGAGAGGTGAAGATACGCAGTATTTT. This encodes CASSWGRGEDTQYF.

In this sample, this clone turned up a few times. The chain employs TRBV11-3 and TRBJ2-3; 14 bases align to TRBD2. This CDR3 contains 16 residues. V trimming: 5 bases; J trimming: 5 bases; junction bases outside the gene matches: 6. The germline V gene encodes CDR1 SGHNT and CDR2 YENEEA. DNA of the CDR3: TGTGCCAGCAGCACGGGACTAGCGGGAGTGAGAGATACGCAGTATTTT. This gives the protein CASSTGLAGVRDTQYF.

The chain recombines TRBV28 with TRBJ2-3; D gene unclear. The CDR3 consists of 12 residues. Deletions cut 4 bases from V and 5 bases from J, with 7 bases between. Looked up from germline, CDR1 is MDHEN and CDR2 is SYDVKM. DNA of the CDR3: TGTGCCAGCAGTTCCCCTCGAGATACGCAGTATTTT. It encodes CASSSPRDTQYF.

This clone has more than one count but fewer than ten. In DNA, the CDR3 is TGTGCCAGCAGCTGGGGAGACCTAAAGCGCAATGAGCAGTTCTTC. It translates to CASSWGDLKRNEQFF. The chain links TRBV7-9 to TRBJ2-1, with D possibly TRBD2 on 5 matching bases. The V gene lost 4 bases and the J gene lost 6 bases, with 16 bases spanning the gap. The CDR3 runs 15 residues. Germline V gene lookup returns CDR1 SEHNR and CDR2 FQNEAQ (reference sequence).

This CDR3 reads CASSQDGGYSNEKLFF. In DNA form, the CDR3 reads TGCGCCAGCAGCCAAGATGGAGGGTACTCCAATGAAAAACTGTTTTTT. This sequence joins TRBV4-1 and TRBJ1-4, with D hard to call. CDR1 and CDR2 from the germline V gene are MGHRA and YSYEKL. There are 16 residues in the CDR3. Deletions cut 0 bases from V and 5 bases from J, with 13 bases between.

The chain uses TRBV28 and TRBJ1-1, with TRBD1 identical over 9 bases. J lost 3 bases, V lost 6 bases, and 5 bases had no gene match. The CDR3 length is 14 residues. Germline loops: CDR1 MDHEN, CDR2 SYDVKM. CDR3 in DNA: TGTGCCAGCAGGTTTGACAGGGGGTACACTGAAGCTTTCTTT. It specifies CASRFDRGYTEAFF. The full variable domain, in which reference TRBV28 and TRBJ1-1 provide the parts outside the CDR3, is DVKVTQSSRYLVKRTGEKVFLECVQDMDHENMFWYRQDPGLGLRLIYFSYDVKMKEKGDIPEGYSVSREKKERFSLILESASTNQTSMYLCASRFDRGYTEAFFGQGTRLTVV.

This clone was seen a few times. CDR3: CAWSSGQNEQYF. In DNA form, the CDR3 reads TGTGCCTGGAGCTCCGGACAGAACGAGCAGTACTTC. J is TRBJ2-5 and V is TRBV30, with D possibly being TRBD1 (6 bases). The J call could be wrong; TRBJ2-7 is a better fit for the DNA end. This CDR3 has 12 amino acids. From germline, CDR1 is GTSNPN and CDR2 SVGIG (reference sequence).

Only a few counts were recorded for this clone. V is TRBV29-1 and J is TRBJ2-2, with D tentatively TRBD2 (5 bases). CDR1 and CDR2 from the germline V gene are SQVTM and ANQGSEA. V was shortened by 3 bases and J by 5 bases, with 13 bases between the two germline ends. The CDR3 extends over 14 amino acids. The CDR3 reads CSVEPGIRTGELFF. The CDR3 DNA reads as TGCAGCGTTGAGCCGGGGATAAGAACCGGGGAGCTGTTTTTT.

The CDR3 here is CASSYDVRTDTQYF. Here the CDR3 DNA reads TGTGCCAGCAGCTACGACGTCAGGACAGATACGCAGTATTTT. V gene TRBV5-6 combines with J gene TRBJ2-3; D uncertain. CDR1 SGHDT and CDR2 YYEEEE come from the germline V gene. Trimming stripped 3 bases from V and 3 bases from J, with 11 bases between. The CDR3 contains 14 residues.

The V call is TRBV6-6, the J call TRBJ2-6; 8 bases are shared with TRBD2. V dropped 5 bases and J dropped 1; count of bases not matched to a gene: 1. The CDR3 runs 15 residues. Germline values: CDR1 MNHNY, CDR2 SVGAGI (reference sequence). The CDR3 DNA reads TGTGCCAGCAGTCAGCGGGGGTCTGGGGCCAACGTCCTGACTTTC. This codes for CASSQRGSGANVLTF.

The rearrangement joins TRBV7-2 to TRBJ1-2, with no clear D. This CDR3 contains 15 residues. Germline values: CDR1 SGHTA, CDR2 FQGNSA. The V end lost 5 bases, the J end lost 5 bases, and 18 bases lay between the germline ends. The CDR3 nucleotides are TGTGCCAGCAGCCCTCCAGGCCCTTCTTTATATGGCTACACCTTC. Protein product: CASSPPGPSLYGYTF. Filled out from reference TRBV7-2 and TRBJ1-2, the complete variable domain reads GAGVSQSPSNKVTEKGKDVELRCDPISGHTALYWYRQSLGQGLEFLIYFQGNSAPDKSGLPSDRFSAERTGGSVSTLTIQRTQQEDSAVYLCASSPPGPSLYGYTFGSGTRLTVV.